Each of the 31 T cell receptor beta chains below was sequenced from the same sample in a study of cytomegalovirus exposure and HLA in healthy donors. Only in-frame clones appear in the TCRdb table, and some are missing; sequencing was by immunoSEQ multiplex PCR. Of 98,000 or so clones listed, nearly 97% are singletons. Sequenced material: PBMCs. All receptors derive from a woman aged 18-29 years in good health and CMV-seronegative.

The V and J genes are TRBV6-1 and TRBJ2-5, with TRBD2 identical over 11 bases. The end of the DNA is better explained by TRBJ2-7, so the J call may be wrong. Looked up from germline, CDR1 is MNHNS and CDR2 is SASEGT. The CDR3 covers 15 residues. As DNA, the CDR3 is TGTGCCAGCATCTTACTAGCGGGGGTCTCCTACGAGCAGTACTTC. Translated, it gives CASILLAGVSYEQYF.

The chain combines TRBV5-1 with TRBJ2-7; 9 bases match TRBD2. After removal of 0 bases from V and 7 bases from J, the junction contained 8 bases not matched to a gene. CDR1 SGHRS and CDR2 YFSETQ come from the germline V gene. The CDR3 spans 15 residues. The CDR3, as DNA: TGCGCCAGCAGCTTGGTGGCGGGGGGGCCAGAAGAGCAGTACTTC. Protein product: CASSLVAGGPEEQYF.

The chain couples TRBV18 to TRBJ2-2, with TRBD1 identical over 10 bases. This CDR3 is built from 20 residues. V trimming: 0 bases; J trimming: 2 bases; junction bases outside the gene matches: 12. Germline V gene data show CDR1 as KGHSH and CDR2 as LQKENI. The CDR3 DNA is TGTGCCAGCTCACCACCTGGGACAGGGGCAGTCCCCACTAACACCGGGGAGCTGTTTTTT. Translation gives CASSPPGTGAVPTNTGELFF.

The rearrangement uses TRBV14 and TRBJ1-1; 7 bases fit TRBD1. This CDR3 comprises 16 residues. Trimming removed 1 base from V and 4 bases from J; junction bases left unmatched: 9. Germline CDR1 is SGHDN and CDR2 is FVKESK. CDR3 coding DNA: TGTGCCAGCAGCCAAGTACCACAGGGGCCCGTCACTGAAGCTTTCTTT. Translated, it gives CASSQVPQGPVTEAFF.

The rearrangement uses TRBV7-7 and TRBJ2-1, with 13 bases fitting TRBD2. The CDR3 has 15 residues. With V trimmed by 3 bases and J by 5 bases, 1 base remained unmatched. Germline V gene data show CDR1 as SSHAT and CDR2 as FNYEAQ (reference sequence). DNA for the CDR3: TGTGCCAGCAGCTTGGGACTAGCGGGGAACAATGAGCAGTTCTTC. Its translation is CASSLGLAGNNEQFF.

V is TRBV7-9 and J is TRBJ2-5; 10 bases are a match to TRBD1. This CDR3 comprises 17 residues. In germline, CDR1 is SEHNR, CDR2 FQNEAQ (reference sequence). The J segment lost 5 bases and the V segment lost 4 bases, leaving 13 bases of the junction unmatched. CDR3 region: CASSSPNAGTGVETQYF. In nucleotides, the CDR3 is TGTGCCAGCAGCTCCCCCAACGCCGGGACAGGGGTCGAGACCCAGTACTTC.

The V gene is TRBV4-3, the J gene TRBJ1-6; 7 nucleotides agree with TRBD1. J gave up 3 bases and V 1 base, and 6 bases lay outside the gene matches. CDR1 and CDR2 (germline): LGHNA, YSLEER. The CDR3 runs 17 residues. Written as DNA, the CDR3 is TGCGCCAGCAGCCAAGGCTCAACAGGGGTCTATAATTCACCCCTCCACTTT. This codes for CASSQGSTGVYNSPLHF.

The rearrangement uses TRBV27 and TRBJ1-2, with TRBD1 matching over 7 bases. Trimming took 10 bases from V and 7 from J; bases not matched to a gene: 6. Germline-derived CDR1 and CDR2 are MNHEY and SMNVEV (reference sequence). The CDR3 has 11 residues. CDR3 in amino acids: CATFYRGGYTF. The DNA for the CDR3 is TGTGCCACCTTTTACAGGGGTGGCTACACCTTC.

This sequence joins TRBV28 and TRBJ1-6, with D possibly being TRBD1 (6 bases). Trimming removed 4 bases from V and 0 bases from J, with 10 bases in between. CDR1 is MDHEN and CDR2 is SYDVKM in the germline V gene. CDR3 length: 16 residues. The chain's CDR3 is CASSSGTNSYNSPLHF. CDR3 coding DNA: TGTGCCAGCAGTTCCGGGACAAACTCCTATAATTCACCCCTCCACTTT.

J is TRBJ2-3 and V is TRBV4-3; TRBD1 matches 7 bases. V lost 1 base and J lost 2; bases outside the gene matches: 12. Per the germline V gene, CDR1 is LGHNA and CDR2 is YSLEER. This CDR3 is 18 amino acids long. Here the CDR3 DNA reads TGCGCCAGCAGCCAAGGGGAGACAGGGCTCACCACCACAGATACGCAGTATTTT. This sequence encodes CASSQGETGLTTTDTQYF.

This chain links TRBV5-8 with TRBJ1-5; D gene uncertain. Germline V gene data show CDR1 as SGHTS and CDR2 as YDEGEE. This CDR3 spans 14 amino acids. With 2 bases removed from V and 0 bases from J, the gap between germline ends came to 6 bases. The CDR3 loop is CASSLAYSNQPQHF. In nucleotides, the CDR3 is TGTGCCAGCAGCTTAGCTTATAGCAATCAGCCCCAGCATTTT.

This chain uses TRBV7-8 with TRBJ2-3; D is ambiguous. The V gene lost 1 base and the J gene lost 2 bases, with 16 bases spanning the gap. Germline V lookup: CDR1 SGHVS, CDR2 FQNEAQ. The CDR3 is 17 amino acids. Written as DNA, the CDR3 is TGTGCCAGCAGCTTAGTAGGCAGGTCATTGAACACAGATACGCAGTATTTT. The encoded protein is CASSLVGRSLNTDTQYF.

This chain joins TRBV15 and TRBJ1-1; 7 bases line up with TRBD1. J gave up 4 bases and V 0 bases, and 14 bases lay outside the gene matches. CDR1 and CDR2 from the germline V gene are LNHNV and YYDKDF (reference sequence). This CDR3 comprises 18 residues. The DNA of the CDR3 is TGTGCCACCAGCAGAGAGTCCGGCAGGGGGGCCCGGGGCACTGAAGCTTTCTTT. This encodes CATSRESGRGARGTEAFF.

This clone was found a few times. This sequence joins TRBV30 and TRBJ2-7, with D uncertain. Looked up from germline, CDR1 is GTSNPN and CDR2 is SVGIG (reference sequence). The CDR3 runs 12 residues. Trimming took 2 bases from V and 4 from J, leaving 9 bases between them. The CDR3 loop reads CAWSLASYEQYF. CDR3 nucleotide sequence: TGTGCCTGGAGTTTGGCTTCGTACGAGCAGTACTTC.

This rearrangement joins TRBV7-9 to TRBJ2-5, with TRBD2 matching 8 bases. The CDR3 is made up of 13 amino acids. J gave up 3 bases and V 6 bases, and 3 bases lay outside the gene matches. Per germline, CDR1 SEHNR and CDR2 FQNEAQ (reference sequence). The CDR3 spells CASSRGGEETQYF. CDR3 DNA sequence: TGTGCCAGCAGTCGGGGGGGCGAAGAGACCCAGTACTTC. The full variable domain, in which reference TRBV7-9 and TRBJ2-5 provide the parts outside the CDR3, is DTGVSQNPRHKITKRGQNVTFRCDPISEHNRLYWYRQTLGQGPEFLTYFQNEAQLEKSRLLSDRFSAERPKGSFSTLEIQRTEQGDSAMYLCASSRGGEETQYFGPGTRLLVL.

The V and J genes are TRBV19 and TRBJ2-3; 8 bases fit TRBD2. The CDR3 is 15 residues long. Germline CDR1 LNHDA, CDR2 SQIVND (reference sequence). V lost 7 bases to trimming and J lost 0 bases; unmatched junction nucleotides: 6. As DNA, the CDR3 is TGTGCCAGTACCCCCAGACTAGCGAGCACAGATACGCAGTATTTT. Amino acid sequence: CASTPRLASTDTQYF. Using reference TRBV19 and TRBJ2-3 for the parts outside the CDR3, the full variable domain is DGGITQSPKYLFRKEGQNVTLSCEQNLNHDAMYWYRQDPGQGLRLIYYSQIVNDFQKGDIAEGYSVSREKKESFPLTVTSAQKNPTAFYLCASTPRLASTDTQYFGPGTRLTVL.

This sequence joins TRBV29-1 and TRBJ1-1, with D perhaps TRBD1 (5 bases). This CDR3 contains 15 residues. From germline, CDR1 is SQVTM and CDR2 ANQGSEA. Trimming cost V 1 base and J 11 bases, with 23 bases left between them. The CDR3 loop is CSVEVGQVFPLSAFF. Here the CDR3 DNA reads TGCAGCGTTGAAGTGGGGCAGGTCTTTCCCTTGAGTGCTTTCTTT.

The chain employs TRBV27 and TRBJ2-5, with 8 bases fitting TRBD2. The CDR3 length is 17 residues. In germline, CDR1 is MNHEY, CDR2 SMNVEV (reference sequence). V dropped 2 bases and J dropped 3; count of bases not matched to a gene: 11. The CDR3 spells CASSLREEQREKETQYF. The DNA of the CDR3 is TGTGCCAGCAGTTTAAGGGAAGAGCAGCGGGAGAAAGAGACCCAGTACTTC.

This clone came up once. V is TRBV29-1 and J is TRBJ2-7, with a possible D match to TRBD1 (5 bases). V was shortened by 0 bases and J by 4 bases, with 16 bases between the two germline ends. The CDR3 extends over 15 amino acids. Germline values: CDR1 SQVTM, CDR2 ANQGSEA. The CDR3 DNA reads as TGCAGCGTTGAAGATAATCGGACACGCTTTTACGAGCAGTACTTC. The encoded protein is CSVEDNRTRFYEQYF.

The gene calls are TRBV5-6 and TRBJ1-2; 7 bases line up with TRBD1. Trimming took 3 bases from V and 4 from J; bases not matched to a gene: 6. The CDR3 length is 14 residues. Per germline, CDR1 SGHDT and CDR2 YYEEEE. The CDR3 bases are TGTGCCAGCAGCTCGACAGGGTTCAGCTATGGCTACACCTTC. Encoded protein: CASSSTGFSYGYTF.

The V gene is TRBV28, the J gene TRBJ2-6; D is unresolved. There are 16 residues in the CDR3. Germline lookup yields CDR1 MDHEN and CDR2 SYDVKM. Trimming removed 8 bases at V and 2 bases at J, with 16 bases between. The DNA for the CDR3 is TGTGCCAGCGGCTCTCTGGCGGCAGCTGGGGCCAACGTCCTGACTTTC. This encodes CASGSLAAAGANVLTF.

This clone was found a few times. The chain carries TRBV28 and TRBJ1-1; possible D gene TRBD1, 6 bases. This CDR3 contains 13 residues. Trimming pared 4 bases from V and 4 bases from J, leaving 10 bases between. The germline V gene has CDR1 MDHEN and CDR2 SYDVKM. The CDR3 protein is CASSYRVLTEAFF. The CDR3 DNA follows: TGTGCCAGCAGTTACAGGGTCCTCACTGAAGCTTTCTTT.

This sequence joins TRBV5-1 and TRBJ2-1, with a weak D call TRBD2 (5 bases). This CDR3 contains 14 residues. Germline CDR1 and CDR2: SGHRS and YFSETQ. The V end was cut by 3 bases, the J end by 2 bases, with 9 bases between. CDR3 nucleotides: TGCGCCAGCAGCTCACCGGGGACCTACAATGAGCAGTTCTTC. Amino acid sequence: CASSSPGTYNEQFF.

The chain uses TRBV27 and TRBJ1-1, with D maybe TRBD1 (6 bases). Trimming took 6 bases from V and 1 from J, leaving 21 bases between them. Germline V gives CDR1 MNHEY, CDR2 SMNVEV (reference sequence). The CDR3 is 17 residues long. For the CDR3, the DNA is TGTGCCAGCAGCCATATCACCGGGACACGAAGGAACACTGAAGCTTTCTTT. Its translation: CASSHITGTRRNTEAFF.

CDR3 residues: CASSFAGSDGYTF. CDR3 nucleotide sequence: TGTGCCAGCAGCTTCGCGGGGTCAGATGGCTACACCTTC. The chain has TRBV7-9 and TRBJ1-2, with D unclear. This CDR3 spans 13 amino acids. Germline V gene sequence: CDR1 SEHNR, CDR2 FQNEAQ (reference sequence). The germline V and J ends were trimmed by 3 bases and 6 bases, with 11 bases remaining between them.

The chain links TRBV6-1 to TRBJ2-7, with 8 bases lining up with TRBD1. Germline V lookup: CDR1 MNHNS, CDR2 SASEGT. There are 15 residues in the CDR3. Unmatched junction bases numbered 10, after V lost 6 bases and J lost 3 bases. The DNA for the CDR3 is TGTGCCAGCAGAGAATCCGGGACAGGTATCTACGAGCAGTACTTC. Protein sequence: CASRESGTGIYEQYF.

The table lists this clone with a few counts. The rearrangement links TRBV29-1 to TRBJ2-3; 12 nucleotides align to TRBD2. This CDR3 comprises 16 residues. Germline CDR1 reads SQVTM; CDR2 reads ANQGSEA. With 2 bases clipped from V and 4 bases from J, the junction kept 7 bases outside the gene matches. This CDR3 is CSVERRLAGAADTQYF. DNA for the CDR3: TGCAGCGTTGAAAGGCGACTAGCGGGGGCCGCAGATACGCAGTATTTT.

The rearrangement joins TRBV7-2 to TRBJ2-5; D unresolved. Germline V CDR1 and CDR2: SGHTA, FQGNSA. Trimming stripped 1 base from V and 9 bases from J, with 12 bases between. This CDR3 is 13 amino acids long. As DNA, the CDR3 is TGTGCCAGCAGCTTAGACGGCATACGGGCCCAGTACTTC. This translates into CASSLDGIRAQYF. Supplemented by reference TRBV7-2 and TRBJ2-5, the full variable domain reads GAGVSQSPSNKVTEKGKDVELRCDPISGHTALYWYRQSLGQGLEFLIYFQGNSAPDKSGLPSDRFSAERTGGSVSTLTIQRTQQEDSAVYLCASSLDGIRAQYFGPGTRLLVL.

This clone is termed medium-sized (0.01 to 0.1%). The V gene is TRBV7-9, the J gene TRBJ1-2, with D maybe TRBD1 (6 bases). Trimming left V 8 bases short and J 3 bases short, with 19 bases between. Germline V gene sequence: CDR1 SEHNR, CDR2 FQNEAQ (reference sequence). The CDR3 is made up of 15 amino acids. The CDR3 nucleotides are TGTGCCAGCGAAGCCCCTACAGGGATGGACTATGGCTACACCTTC. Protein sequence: CASEAPTGMDYGYTF.

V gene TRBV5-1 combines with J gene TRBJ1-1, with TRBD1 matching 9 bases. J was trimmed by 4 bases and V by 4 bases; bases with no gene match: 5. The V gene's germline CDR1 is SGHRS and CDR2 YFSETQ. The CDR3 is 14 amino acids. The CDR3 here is CASSANRGLTEAFF. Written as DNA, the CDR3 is TGCGCCAGCAGCGCCAACAGGGGGCTCACTGAAGCTTTCTTT.

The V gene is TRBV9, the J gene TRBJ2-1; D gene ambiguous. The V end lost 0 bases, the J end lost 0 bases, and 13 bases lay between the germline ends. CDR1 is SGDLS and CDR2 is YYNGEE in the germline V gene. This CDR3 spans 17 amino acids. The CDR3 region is CASSVAPEWSSYNEQFF. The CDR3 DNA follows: TGTGCCAGCAGCGTAGCCCCGGAATGGAGCTCCTACAATGAGCAGTTCTTC.